The 22 T cell receptor beta chains reported below all come from one sample, sequenced in a study of identical twins. In TCRdb, the 5' RACE reads were re-called with MiXCR into one record per CDR3 protein. The sample contains about 530,000 distinct CDR3 sequences, approximately 20% of which appear only once. This sample also belongs to another study, concerning yellow fever vaccine responses in identical twins.

The specimen sequenced was CD4+ T cells sorted from blood. These receptors were collected from a young woman in good health.

This chain joins TRBV12-3 or TRBV12-4 and TRBJ2-7; TRBD2 aligns across 11 bases. V was clipped by 5 bases and J by 6 bases; unmatched bases: 9. CDR3 size: 15 residues. CDR3 sequence: CASSTSGRGSGEQYF. The DNA of the CDR3 is TGTGCCAGCAGTACTAGCGGGAGAGGTTCTGGCGAGCAGTACTTC.

The chain employs TRBV24-1 and TRBJ2-1; D is perhaps TRBD1 or TRBD2 (5 bases each). The V end lost 3 bases, the J end lost 1 base, and 18 bases lay between the germline ends. CDR1 is KGHDR and CDR2 is SFDVKD in the germline V gene. The CDR3 runs to 18 residues. The CDR3 protein is CATSDRLSRGVSYNEQFF. CDR3 bases: TGTGCCACCAGTGATAGACTTTCAAGGGGAGTATCCTACAATGAGCAGTTCTTC.

The table lists this clonotype with a few counts. This chain joins TRBV20-1 and TRBJ2-5; 8 bases fit TRBD2. CDR3 length equals 15 residues. After removal of 6 bases from V and 2 bases from J, the junction contained 11 bases not matched to a gene. Per the germline V gene, CDR1 is DFQATT and CDR2 is SNEGSKA (reference sequence). CDR3: CSAPGGGWVQETQYF. The CDR3 coding sequence is TGCAGTGCCCCCGGGGGGGGTTGGGTACAAGAGACCCAGTACTTC.

This clonotype occurred a few times. The V call is TRBV3-1, the J call TRBJ1-1; D is undetermined. Per the germline V gene, CDR1 is LGHDT and CDR2 is YNNKEL (reference sequence). This CDR3 comprises 14 residues. V gave up 1 base and J gave up 3 bases, with 9 bases separating them. CDR3 amino acids: CASSQVSADTEAFF. Here the CDR3 DNA reads TGTGCCAGCAGCCAAGTATCGGCAGACACTGAAGCTTTCTTT.

A few counts support this clonotype. The chain links TRBV4-1 to TRBJ2-3, with 8 bases lining up with TRBD1. This CDR3 region has 16 residues. Germline assignment: CDR1 MGHRA and CDR2 YSYEKL. Trimming cost V 0 bases and J 7 bases; bases outside gene matches: 9. This CDR3 reads CASSQEARGPGNTQYF. The CDR3 coding sequence is TGCGCCAGCAGCCAAGAAGCCAGGGGGCCAGGGAATACGCAGTATTTT.

The rearrangement uses TRBV5-1 and TRBJ2-1, with TRBD1 as a possible D gene (6 bases). V dropped 2 bases and J dropped 2 bases, with 11 bases sitting between them. Looked up from germline, CDR1 is SGHRS and CDR2 is YFSETQ. This CDR3 region has 15 residues. The CDR3 region has the DNA TGCGCCAGCAGCTTACCCAGGGGCCCCTACAATGAGCAGTTCTTC. Translation: CASSLPRGPYNEQFF.

The chain carries TRBV5-1 and TRBJ2-1; D gene ambiguous. Germline CDR1 is SGHRS and CDR2 is YFSETQ. The CDR3 contains 16 residues. Trimming took off 3 bases at V and 6 bases at J, with 19 bases between the two ends. This chain's CDR3 is CASSYQELRRFNEQFF. The CDR3 nucleotides are TGCGCCAGCAGCTATCAGGAGTTGCGAAGATTCAATGAGCAGTTCTTC.

This rearrangement joins TRBV10-3 to TRBJ2-2; TRBD2 matches 8 bases. V shed 11 bases and J 7 bases; nucleotides not matched to a gene: 15. This CDR3 contains 15 residues. CDR1 and CDR2 from the germline V gene are ENHRY and SYGVKD. For the CDR3, the DNA is TGTGCCGTGAGAACTAGCGGATCAACGGGCGGGGAGCTGTTTTTT. This sequence encodes CAVRTSGSTGGELFF.

In this sample, this clonotype turned up a few times. The rearrangement links TRBV5-1 to TRBJ2-1, with D possibly matching TRBD2 (6 bases). The ends were cut back, 5 bases at V and 0 bases at J, with 12 bases in the middle. In germline, CDR1 is SGHRS, CDR2 YFSETQ. The CDR3 sequence is 15 residues long. The CDR3 DNA reads as TGCGCCAGCAGGGGACTCGAAAGCTCCTACAATGAGCAGTTCTTC. Protein: CASRGLESSYNEQFF. The complete variable domain, with remaining parts taken from reference TRBV5-1 and TRBJ2-1, reads KAGVTQTPRYLIKTRGQQVTLSCSPISGHRSVSWYQQTPGQGLQFLFEYFSETQRNKGNFPGRFSGRQFSNSRSEMNVSTLELGDSALYLCASRGLESSYNEQFFGPGTRLTVL.

This clonotype was detected many times. The chain has TRBV4-1 and TRBJ2-5; D remains ambiguous. V was cut by 2 bases and J by 4 bases, with 17 bases left in between. This CDR3 has 16 amino acids. The germline gives CDR1 MGHRA, CDR2 YSYEKL. The CDR3 DNA is TGCGCCAGCAGCCAACTTAACATGGGTTTCCCAGAGACCCAGTACTTC. Translating it yields CASSQLNMGFPETQYF.

The chain couples TRBV11-2 to TRBJ2-6; 7 nucleotides line up with TRBD1. Germline loops: CDR1 SGHAT, CDR2 FQNNGV. The CDR3 loop spans 15 amino acids. The ends lost 8 bases at V and 0 bases at J; junction bases unmatched: 4. The CDR3 nucleotides are TGTGCCAGCGGGACAGTCCTCTCTGGGGCCAACGTCCTGACTTTC. The encoded protein is CASGTVLSGANVLTF. The complete variable domain, with remaining parts taken from reference TRBV11-2 and TRBJ2-6, reads EAGVAQSPRYKIIEKRQSVAFWCNPISGHATLYWYQQILGQGPKLLIQFQNNGVVDDSQLPKDRFSAERLKGVDSTLKIQPAKLEDSAVYLCASGTVLSGANVLTFGAGSRLTVL.

In its sample, this clonotype was seen many times. V and J are TRBV28 and TRBJ2-4; D uncertain. V was pared by 3 bases and J by 9 bases, with 18 bases between. The length of the CDR3 is 15 residues. Germline CDR1 reads MDHEN; CDR2 reads SYDVKM. The CDR3: CASSLYNQRNPIQYF. For the CDR3, the DNA is TGTGCCAGCAGTTTGTACAATCAGAGGAATCCCATTCAGTACTTC.

In its sample, this clonotype was seen a few times. This sequence joins TRBV7-8 and TRBJ2-1; 9 nucleotides match TRBD2. CDR3 length: 16 amino acids. Losses at the gene ends were 1 base for V and 9 bases for J; bases not matched to a gene: 10. Germline CDR1 SGHVS, CDR2 FQNEAQ. Here the CDR3 reads CASSLVGGGRAGEQFF. CDR3 bases: TGTGCCAGCAGCTTAGTTGGCGGCGGGAGGGCCGGTGAGCAGTTCTTC.

The chain employs TRBV3-1 and TRBJ2-2; no reliable D call. The V gene's germline CDR1 is LGHDT and CDR2 YNNKEL (reference sequence). Trimming took off 1 base at V and 0 bases at J, with 6 bases between the two ends. This CDR3 spans 15 amino acids. In nucleotides, the CDR3 is TGTGCCAGCAGCCAAGGCGGACCGAACACCGGGGAGCTGTTTTTT. Translation: CASSQGGPNTGELFF.

The rearrangement uses TRBV5-1 and TRBJ2-5, with TRBD1 identical over 7 bases. The CDR3 has 14 residues. The junction had 7 bases not matched to a gene; V was cut back by 3 bases and J by 5 bases. CDR1 and CDR2 (germline): SGHRS, YFSETQ. The CDR3: CASSYPQGTETQYF. The CDR3 DNA follows: TGCGCCAGCAGCTACCCACAGGGGACCGAGACCCAGTACTTC.

This clonotype turned up a few times. The chain recombines TRBV28 with TRBJ1-3, with a tentative D call TRBD1 (5 bases). Germline CDR1 is MDHEN and CDR2 is SYDVKM. The length of the CDR3 is 18 residues. The ends were cut back, 7 bases at V and 2 bases at J, with 24 bases in the middle. The CDR3 DNA reads TGTGCCAGCAACGACCCCGCTTTGGGGGAAGGGGCTGGAAACACCATATATTTT. Amino acid sequence: CASNDPALGEGAGNTIYF.

Concerning this clonotype: Compared with germline, one end of the junction differs, possibly owing to a read error. The chain uses TRBV11-1 and TRBJ2-2, with D perhaps TRBD1 (6 bases). The CDR3 has 18 amino acids. Germline CDR1 reads SGHAT; CDR2 reads FQDESV (reference sequence). For the CDR3, the DNA is TGTGCCAGCAGCCCGTTGGGAGCGACAGGAACGAACACTGGGGAGCTGTTTTTT. Protein: CASSPLGATGTNTGELFF. Full variable domain (missing parts from reference TRBV11-1 and TRBJ2-2): EAEVAQSPRYKITEKSQAVAFWCDPISGHATLYWYRQILGQGPELLVQFQDESVVDDSQLPKDRFSAERLKGVDSTLKIQPAELGDSAMYLCASSPLGATGTNTGELFFGEGSRLTVL.

The chain joins TRBV7-2 to TRBJ2-7; D unresolved. This CDR3 region has 16 residues. V was clipped by 3 bases and J by 4 bases, with 19 bases between them. CDR1 is SGHTA, CDR2 FQGNSA, per germline. The CDR3: CASSFATVLTVYEQYF. CDR3 DNA sequence: TGTGCCAGCAGCTTCGCCACTGTTCTTACCGTATACGAGCAGTACTTC.

The V gene is TRBV20-1, the J gene TRBJ1-2; TRBD1 might be the D (5 bases). The V and J ends lost 5 bases and 8 bases respectively, with 15 bases between them. The germline V gene has CDR1 DFQATT and CDR2 SNEGSKA (reference sequence). CDR3 length: 12 amino acids. The chain's CDR3 is CSAPRGPGGYTF. The CDR3 DNA reads TGCAGTGCTCCCCGGGGACCTGGGGGCTACACCTTC.

The chain has TRBV4-2 and TRBJ2-1, with TRBD2 as a possible D gene (5 bases). The CDR3 contains 14 residues. With 4 bases removed from V and 3 bases from J, the gap between germline ends came to 10 bases. CDR1 is LGHNA, CDR2 YNFKEQ, per germline. The CDR3 region has the DNA TGTGCCAGCAGCCCAGAAACTAGCTACAATGAGCAGTTCTTC. Protein product: CASSPETSYNEQFF.

This rearrangement joins TRBV6-1 to TRBJ2-1; D might be TRBD2 (6 bases). Germline CDR1 reads MNHNS; CDR2 reads SASEGT. With 6 bases removed from V and 1 base from J, the gap between germline ends came to 16 bases. This CDR3 has 16 amino acids. The CDR3 coding sequence is TGTGCCAGCAGCCTATCGCGGGGTGTTTCCTACAATGAGCAGTTCTTC. Encoded protein: CASSLSRGVSYNEQFF.

This sequence joins TRBV20-1 and TRBJ1-5, with 9 bases that match TRBD1. Germline V gene data show CDR1 as DFQATT and CDR2 as SNEGSKA (reference sequence). Unmatched junction bases numbered 13, after V lost 7 bases and J lost 0 bases. The CDR3 length is 17 residues. The CDR3 nucleotides are TGCAGTGTTTCCGACAGGGGGGTCCTTTATAGCAATCAGCCCCAGCATTTT. Translated: CSVSDRGVLYSNQPQHF.